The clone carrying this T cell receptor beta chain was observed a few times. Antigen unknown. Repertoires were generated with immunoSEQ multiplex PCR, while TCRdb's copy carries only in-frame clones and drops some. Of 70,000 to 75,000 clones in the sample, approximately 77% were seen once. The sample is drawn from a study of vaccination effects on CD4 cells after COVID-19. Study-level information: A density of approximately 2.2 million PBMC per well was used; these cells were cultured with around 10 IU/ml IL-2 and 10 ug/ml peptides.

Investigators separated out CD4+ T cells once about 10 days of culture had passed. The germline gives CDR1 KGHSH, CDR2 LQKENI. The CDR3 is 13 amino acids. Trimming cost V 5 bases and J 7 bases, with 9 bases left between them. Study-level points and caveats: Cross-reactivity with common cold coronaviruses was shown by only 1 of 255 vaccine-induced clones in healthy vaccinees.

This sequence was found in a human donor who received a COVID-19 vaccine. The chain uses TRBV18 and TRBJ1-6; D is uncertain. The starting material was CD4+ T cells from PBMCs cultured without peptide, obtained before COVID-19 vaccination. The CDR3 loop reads CASSVGGNSPLHF. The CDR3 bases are TGTGCCAGCTCAGTCGGAGGGAATTCACCCCTCCACTTT. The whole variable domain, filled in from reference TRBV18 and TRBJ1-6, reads NAGVMQNPRHLVRRRGQEARLRCSPMKGHSHVYWYRQLPEEGLKFMVYLQKENIIDESGMPKERFSAEFPKEGPSILRIQQVVRGDSAAYFCASSVGGNSPLHFGNGTRLTVT.